Listed here are 23 T cell receptor beta chains from one sample, sequenced in a study of blood T cell repertoires in COVID-19. Profiling relied on immunoSEQ multiplex PCR, and the TCRdb table lists in-frame clones only, not all of them. The sample lists under 300,000 clones, more than 80% occurring once. Sequenced sample: peripheral blood. Every receptor here comes from a human donor in a cohort sampled during active COVID-19.

Only a few counts were recorded for this clone. This chain links TRBV7-2 with TRBJ2-7; a weak D match, TRBD2 (7 bases). The CDR3 runs to 17 residues. V lost 0 bases and J lost 4, with 19 bases in between. Per the germline V gene, CDR1 is SGHTA and CDR2 is FQGNSA. In DNA form, the CDR3 reads TGTGCCAGCAGCTTAGCGAGTGGGGGGGCCATACTATACGAGCAGTACTTC. Residues: CASSLASGGAILYEQYF. The full variable domain, in which reference TRBV7-2 and TRBJ2-7 provide the parts outside the CDR3, is GAGVSQSPSNKVTEKGKDVELRCDPISGHTALYWYRQSLGQGLEFLIYFQGNSAPDKSGLPSDRFSAERTGGSVSTLTIQRTQQEDSAVYLCASSLASGGAILYEQYFGPGTRLTVT.

The rearrangement joins TRBV5-5 to TRBJ2-7; 9 bases agree with TRBD1. The CDR3 has 14 residues. CDR1 is SGHKS and CDR2 is YYEKEE in the germline V gene (reference sequence). V trimming: 3 bases; J trimming: 11 bases; junction bases outside the gene matches: 12. DNA of the CDR3: TGTGCCAGCAGCTCCCACGACAGGGGGGAGTCAGAGTACTTC. This encodes CASSSHDRGESEYF. The full variable domain, its missing parts supplied by reference TRBV5-5 and TRBJ2-7, is DAGVTQSPTHLIKTRGQQVTLRCSPISGHKSVSWYQQVLGQGPQFIFQYYEKEERGRGNFPDRFSARQFPNYSSELNVNALLLGDSALYLCASSSHDRGESEYFGPGTRLTVT.

V usage is TRBV30 and J usage is TRBJ1-3; possible D gene TRBD1, 5 bases. The V end was cut by 0 bases, the J end by 3 bases, with 12 bases between. The CDR3 is 15 residues long. Germline CDR1 and CDR2: GTSNPN and SVGIG (reference sequence). The CDR3 nucleotides are TGTGCCTGGAGTGTACGCGGGGGTGGTGGAAACACCATATATTTT. Translation gives CAWSVRGGGGNTIYF.

The sample holds a few counts of this clone. The V call is TRBV5-6, the J call TRBJ2-2; D perhaps matches TRBD2 (6 bases). CDR3 length: 16 amino acids. Trimming stripped 4 bases from V and 4 bases from J, with 17 bases between. From germline, CDR1 is SGHDT and CDR2 YYEEEE. The CDR3: CASSQKTPGATGELFF. The CDR3 coding sequence is TGTGCCAGCAGCCAAAAAACACCGGGAGCCACCGGGGAGCTGTTTTTT.

A note on this clone: The junction and the germline gene differ at one end; a read error may be behind it. V is TRBV7-8 and J is TRBJ1-1; 9 nucleotides agree with TRBD1. CDR3 size: 15 residues. Germline V gene data show CDR1 as SGHVS and CDR2 as FQNEAQ. The CDR3 coding sequence is TGTGCCAGCAGCTTGGTAGACAGGGGGAACTCTGAAGCTTTCTTT. Its translation is CASSLVDRGNSEAFF.

This clone was seen only once. The chain couples TRBV19 to TRBJ2-3; the match to TRBD1 covers 8 bases. V lost 5 bases, J lost 3 bases, and 4 bases stayed unmatched. The CDR3 is made up of 14 amino acids. Germline values: CDR1 LNHDA, CDR2 SQIVND (reference sequence). The chain's CDR3 is CASSSDRGTDTQYF. DNA of the CDR3: TGTGCCAGTAGTTCCGACAGGGGAACAGATACGCAGTATTTT.

V is TRBV3-1 (or the pseudogene TRBV3-2) and J is TRBJ2-1; 11 bases are shared with TRBD1. V shed 4 bases and J 6 bases; nucleotides not matched to a gene: 5. The CDR3 length is 15 residues. The germline CDR1 and CDR2 sequences are LGHDT and YNNKEL (reference sequence). The CDR3, as DNA: TGTGCCAGCAGCCCGGGACAGGGGGTGGGCAATGAGCAGTTCTTC. As protein: CASSPGQGVGNEQFF.

The chain joins TRBV28 to TRBJ2-6; TRBD2 matches 7 bases. Germline V lookup: CDR1 MDHEN, CDR2 SYDVKM. V was clipped by 3 bases and J by 1 base; unmatched bases: 3. CDR3 length equals 16 residues. CDR3 DNA sequence: TGTGCCAGCAGTTTTGCGGGAGTTTCTGGGGCCAACGTCCTGACTTTC. It translates to CASSFAGVSGANVLTF.

The sample holds many counts of this clone. The chain joins TRBV6-6 to TRBJ1-1; D uncertain. Germline CDR1 reads MNHNY; CDR2 reads SVGAGI (reference sequence). Trimming removed 4 bases at V and 0 bases at J, with 9 bases between. The CDR3 length is 14 residues. This CDR3 reads CASSLSLMNTEAFF. CDR3 coding DNA: TGTGCCAGCAGTTTATCCCTTATGAACACTGAAGCTTTCTTT.

The chain employs TRBV19 and TRBJ2-5; tentatively, D is TRBD1 (5 bases). Germline CDR1 reads LNHDA; CDR2 reads SQIVND (reference sequence). The ends were cut back, 4 bases at V and 5 bases at J, with 17 bases in the middle. The CDR3 totals 15 residues. CDR3 sequence reads: CASSTSQGRMETQYF. The DNA for the CDR3 is TGTGCCAGTAGTACGTCCCAGGGCCGTATGGAGACCCAGTACTTC.

The chain uses TRBV6-5 and TRBJ1-6; maybe TRBD1 (6 bases). Trimming left V 6 bases short and J 7 bases short, with 7 bases between. The CDR3 has 12 amino acids. Germline lookup yields CDR1 MNHEY and CDR2 SVGAGI. CDR3 residues: CASSRGNSPLHF. CDR3 bases: TGTGCCAGCAGCAGGGGCAATTCACCCCTCCACTTT.

The chain employs TRBV3-1 (or the pseudogene TRBV3-2) and TRBJ2-5; D perhaps matches TRBD2 (6 bases). The V gene's germline CDR1 is LGHDT and CDR2 YNNKEL (reference sequence). Deletions cut 1 base from V and 3 bases from J, with 6 bases between. The CDR3 is 13 amino acids. DNA for the CDR3: TGTGCCAGCAGCCAAGCGGGAGAAGAGACCCAGTACTTC. Translating gives CASSQAGEETQYF.

The sample holds one count of this clone. The J gene is TRBJ2-1, the V gene TRBV7-9; TRBD1 agrees at 7 bases. Germline V CDR1 and CDR2: SEHNR, FQNEAQ (reference sequence). The CDR3 runs to 16 residues. Trimming removed 6 bases from V and 4 bases from J; junction bases left unmatched: 12. In nucleotides, the CDR3 is TGTGCCAGCAGTCATACCGGGACAGACCATTACAATGAGCAGTTCTTC. This gives the protein CASSHTGTDHYNEQFF.

The chain joins TRBV18 to TRBJ2-7; the D is unclear. Germline CDR1 and CDR2: KGHSH and LQKENI. Trimming stripped 0 bases from V and 5 bases from J, with 11 bases between. CDR3 length equals 14 residues. The CDR3 spells CASSPPGRLHEQYF. CDR3 bases: TGTGCCAGCTCACCACCGGGCAGGCTACACGAGCAGTACTTC. The full variable domain, completed using reference TRBV18 and TRBJ2-7, is NAGVMQNPRHLVRRRGQEARLRCSPMKGHSHVYWYRQLPEEGLKFMVYLQKENIIDESGMPKERFSAEFPKEGPSILRIQQVVRGDSAAYFCASSPPGRLHEQYFGPGTRLTVT.

The chain combines TRBV6-5 with TRBJ2-7; 9 bases line up with TRBD1. The junction had 14 bases not matched to a gene; V was cut back by 7 bases and J by 7 bases. Looked up from germline, CDR1 is MNHEY and CDR2 is SVGAGI. The CDR3 totals 15 residues. The CDR3 DNA follows: TGTGCCAGCATCTCGCTACCGGGACAGGGATGGGAGCAGTACTTC. Translating it yields CASISLPGQGWEQYF.

This clone has a handful of counts. The chain joins TRBV24-1 to TRBJ2-1, with D possibly being TRBD2 (5 bases). The CDR3 is 14 residues long. With 6 bases removed from V and 0 bases from J, the gap between germline ends came to 8 bases. Germline V CDR1 and CDR2: KGHDR, SFDVKD. The CDR3 nucleotides read TGTGCCACCAGTCCGGGAAGCTCCTACAATGAGCAGTTCTTC. Residues: CATSPGSSYNEQFF.

The V and J genes are TRBV27 and TRBJ2-1; 13 nucleotides agree with TRBD2. CDR3 length equals 15 residues. The germline gives CDR1 MNHEY, CDR2 SMNVEV (reference sequence). The J segment lost 7 bases and the V segment lost 5 bases, leaving 5 bases of the junction unmatched. The CDR3 DNA follows: TGTGCCAGCAGTGCCGGGACTAGCGGGAATAATGAGCAGTTCTTC. Its protein is CASSAGTSGNNEQFF.

The chain couples TRBV7-9 to TRBJ2-7; 7 bases map to TRBD1. The germline V gene has CDR1 SEHNR and CDR2 FQNEAQ (reference sequence). Losses at the gene ends were 5 bases for V and 6 bases for J; bases not matched to a gene: 7. The CDR3 sequence is 13 residues long. Here the CDR3 DNA reads TGTGCCAGCAGCCTGGGACAGTTCGCCGAGCAGTACTTC. Residues: CASSLGQFAEQYF. The variable domain in full, with the rest retrieved from reference TRBV7-9 and TRBJ2-7, is DTGVSQNPRHKITKRGQNVTFRCDPISEHNRLYWYRQTLGQGPEFLTYFQNEAQLEKSRLLSDRFSAERPKGSFSTLEIQRTEQGDSAMYLCASSLGQFAEQYFGPGTRLTVT.

The V and J genes are TRBV7-9 and TRBJ1-5; 11 positions match TRBD1. From germline, CDR1 is SEHNR and CDR2 FQNEAQ (reference sequence). CDR3 length: 19 residues. Unmatched junction bases numbered 12, after V lost 5 bases and J lost 0 bases. The DNA of the CDR3 is TGTGCCAGCAGCCTTCATGGGACAGGGGGGCCGTATAGCAATCAGCCCCAGCATTTT. This translates into CASSLHGTGGPYSNQPQHF.

The chain uses TRBV24-1 and TRBJ2-2, with D maybe TRBD2 (6 bases). Trimming left V 5 bases short and J 6 bases short, with 12 bases between. The CDR3 consists of 14 residues. Germline-derived CDR1 and CDR2 are KGHDR and SFDVKD. CDR3 residues: CATSAKTRPGELFF. Here the CDR3 DNA reads TGTGCCACCAGTGCGAAGACTAGGCCCGGGGAGCTGTTTTTT.

This clone was seen just once. This chain joins TRBV13 and TRBJ2-5; 7 nucleotides match TRBD1. CDR3 size: 14 residues. V lost 3 bases and J lost 1; bases outside the gene matches: 2. The germline V gene encodes CDR1 PRHDT and CDR2 FYEKMQ (reference sequence). The CDR3 region is CASSFDRVQETQYF. CDR3 coding DNA: TGTGCCAGCAGCTTCGACAGGGTCCAAGAGACCCAGTACTTC.

This chain joins TRBV15 and TRBJ1-2; 8 nucleotides align to TRBD1. The ends lost 0 bases at V and 9 bases at J; junction bases unmatched: 6. This CDR3 comprises 14 residues. The germline gives CDR1 LNHNV, CDR2 YYDKDF (reference sequence). This CDR3 is CATSREGQVRSYTF. CDR3 coding DNA: TGTGCCACCAGCAGAGAGGGACAGGTGAGGAGCTACACCTTC.

The V call is TRBV20-1, the J call TRBJ1-2, with D possibly TRBD1 on 6 matching bases. V shed 3 bases and J shed 2 bases, with 10 bases lying between them. The germline V gene has CDR1 DFQATT and CDR2 SNEGSKA (reference sequence). The CDR3 has 13 residues. As DNA, the CDR3 is TGCAGTGCTAGTCGACAGGAGAACTATGGCTACACCTTC. It encodes CSASRQENYGYTF.